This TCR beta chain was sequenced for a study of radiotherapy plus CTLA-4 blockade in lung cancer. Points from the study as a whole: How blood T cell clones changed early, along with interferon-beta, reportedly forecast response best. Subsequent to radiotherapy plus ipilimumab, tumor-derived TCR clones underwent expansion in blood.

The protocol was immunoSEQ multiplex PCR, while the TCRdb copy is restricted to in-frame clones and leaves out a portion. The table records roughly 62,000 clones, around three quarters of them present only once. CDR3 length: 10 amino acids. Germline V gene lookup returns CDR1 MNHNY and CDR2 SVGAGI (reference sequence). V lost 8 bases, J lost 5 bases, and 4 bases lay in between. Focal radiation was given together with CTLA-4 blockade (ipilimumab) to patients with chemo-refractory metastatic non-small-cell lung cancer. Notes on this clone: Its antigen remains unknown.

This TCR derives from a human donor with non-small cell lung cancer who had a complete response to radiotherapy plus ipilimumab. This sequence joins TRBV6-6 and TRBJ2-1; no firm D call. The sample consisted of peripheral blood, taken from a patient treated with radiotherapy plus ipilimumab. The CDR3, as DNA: TGTGCCAGCGCGCACAATGAGCAGTTCTTC. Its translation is CASAHNEQFF.